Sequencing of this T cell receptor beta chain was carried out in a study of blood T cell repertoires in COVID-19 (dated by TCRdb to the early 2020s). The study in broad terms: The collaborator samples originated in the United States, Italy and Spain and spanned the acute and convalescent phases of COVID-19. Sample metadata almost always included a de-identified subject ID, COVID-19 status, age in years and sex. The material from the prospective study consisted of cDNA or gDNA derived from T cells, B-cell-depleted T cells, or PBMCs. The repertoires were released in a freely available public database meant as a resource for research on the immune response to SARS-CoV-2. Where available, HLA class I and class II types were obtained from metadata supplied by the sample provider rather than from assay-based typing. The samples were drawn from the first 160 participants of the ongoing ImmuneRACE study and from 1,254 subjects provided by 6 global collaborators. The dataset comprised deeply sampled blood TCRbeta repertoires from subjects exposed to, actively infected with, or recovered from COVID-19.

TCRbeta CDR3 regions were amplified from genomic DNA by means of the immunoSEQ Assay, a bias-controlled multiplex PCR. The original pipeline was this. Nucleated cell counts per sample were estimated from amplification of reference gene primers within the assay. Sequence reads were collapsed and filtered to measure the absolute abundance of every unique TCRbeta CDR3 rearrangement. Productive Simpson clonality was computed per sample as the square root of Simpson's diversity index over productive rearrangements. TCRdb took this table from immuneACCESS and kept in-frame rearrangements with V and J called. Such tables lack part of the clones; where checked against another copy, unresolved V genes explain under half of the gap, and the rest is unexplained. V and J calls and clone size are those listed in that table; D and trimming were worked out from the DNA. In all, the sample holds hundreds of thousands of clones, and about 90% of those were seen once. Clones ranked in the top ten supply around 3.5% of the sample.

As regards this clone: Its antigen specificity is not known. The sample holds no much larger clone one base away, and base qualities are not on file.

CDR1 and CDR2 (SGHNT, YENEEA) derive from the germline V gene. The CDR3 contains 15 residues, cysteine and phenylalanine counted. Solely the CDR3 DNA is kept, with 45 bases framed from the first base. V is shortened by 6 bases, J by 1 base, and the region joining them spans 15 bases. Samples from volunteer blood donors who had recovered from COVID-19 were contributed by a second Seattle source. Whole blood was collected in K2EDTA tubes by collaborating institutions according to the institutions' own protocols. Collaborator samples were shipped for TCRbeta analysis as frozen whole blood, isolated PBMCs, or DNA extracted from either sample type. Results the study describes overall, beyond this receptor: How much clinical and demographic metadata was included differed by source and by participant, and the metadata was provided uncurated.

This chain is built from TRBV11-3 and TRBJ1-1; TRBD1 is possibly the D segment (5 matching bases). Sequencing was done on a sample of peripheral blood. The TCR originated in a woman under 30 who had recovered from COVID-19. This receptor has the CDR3 CASRTLTETNTEAFF. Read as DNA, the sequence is TGTGCCAGCAGGACTTTGACAGAAACGAACACTGAAGCTTTCTTT.